The entry below describes one TCR beta chain. The sample is drawn from a study of cytomegalovirus exposure and HLA in healthy donors. The primer mix had 60 Vbeta and 13 Jbeta primers. The repertoire was sequenced with immunoSEQ multiplex PCR; TCRdb's copy has only in-frame clones and lacks some. The sample holds 70,000 or so clones, approximately 72% seen once. This sequence originates from a young woman in good health and CMV-seronegative. Specimen: PBMCs.

The CDR3 sequence is CASSHRTGMNTEAFF. The CDR3 bases are TGTGCCAGCAGCCACCGGACAGGGATGAACACTGAAGCTTTCTTT. This chain uses TRBV9 with TRBJ1-1; TRBD1 matches at 8 bases. This CDR3 region has 15 residues. With V trimmed by 4 bases and J by 0 bases, 5 bases remained unmatched. Germline-derived CDR1 and CDR2 are SGDLS and YYNGEE.